The 5 T cell receptor beta chains in this list originate from one sample, sequenced in a study of vaccination effects on CD4 cells after COVID-19. Profiling relied on immunoSEQ multiplex PCR, and the TCRdb table lists in-frame clones only, not all of them. The sample records 50,000 to 60,000 clones, about 81% being singletons. Investigators separated out CD4+ T cells once around 9 days of culture had passed. Subjects were given two BNT162b2 or mRNA-1273 vaccine doses. Their antigen targets remain unknown. This sample comprised CD4+ T cells from PBMCs cultured without peptide, obtained after COVID-19 vaccination. These receptors were obtained from a human donor who received a COVID-19 vaccine.

This clone was seen a handful of times. The chain is built from TRBV19 and TRBJ2-3; D may be TRBD1 (5 bases). The V end was cut by 6 bases, the J end by 0 bases, with 13 bases between. Germline values: CDR1 LNHDA, CDR2 SQIVND (reference sequence). The CDR3 sequence is 15 residues long. This CDR3 reads CASREAGFSTDTQYF. CDR3 coding DNA: TGTGCCAGTAGGGAAGCAGGGTTTAGCACAGATACGCAGTATTTT.

The chain has TRBV19 and TRBJ1-1, with D possibly TRBD1 on 5 matching bases. Trimming removed 3 bases from V and 3 bases from J, with 8 bases in between. Germline V CDR1 and CDR2: LNHDA, SQIVND (reference sequence). The CDR3 runs to 13 residues. The CDR3 nucleotides read TGTGCCAGTAGTATCGCCAGGGACACTGAAGCTTTCTTT. Its protein product is CASSIARDTEAFF.

Here the CDR3 reads CASSYQSDTQYF. The DNA of the CDR3 is TGTGCCAGCAGTTACCAGTCAGATACGCAGTATTTT. This chain links TRBV6-2 or TRBV6-3 with TRBJ2-3; the D is unclear. From germline, CDR1 is MNHEY and CDR2 SVGEGT. There are 12 residues in the CDR3. V lost 2 bases, J lost 4 bases, and 4 bases lay in between.

This chain joins TRBV19 and TRBJ1-6; 8 bases align to TRBD1. With 5 bases clipped from V and 10 bases from J, the junction kept 10 bases outside the gene matches. This CDR3 has 15 residues. Germline CDR1 LNHDA, CDR2 SQIVND (reference sequence). In nucleotides, the CDR3 is TGTGCCAGTAGTCTTCAGGGGGCGCATCGATCACCCCTCCACTTT. The encoded protein is CASSLQGAHRSPLHF.

This chain connects TRBV28 to TRBJ2-1; 9 bases map to TRBD2. CDR3 size: 16 residues. CDR1 is MDHEN, CDR2 SYDVKM, per germline. The junction had 9 bases not matched to a gene; V was cut back by 6 bases and J by 3 bases. CDR3 residues: CASSEPGTSSYNEQFF. For the CDR3, the DNA is TGTGCCAGCAGCGAACCCGGGACTAGCAGCTACAATGAGCAGTTCTTC.